These T cell receptor beta chains were read from a single sample in a study of blood T cell repertoires in COVID-19. Data came from immunoSEQ multiplex PCR; TCRdb stores just in-frame clones and leaves some out. This sample has 230,000 or so clones, with 70% to 90% found just once. The sequenced sample was PBMCs or T cells enriched from blood (not recorded which). Every receptor here comes from a woman between 50 and 59 years old who had been exposed to COVID-19. The CDR3 runs from the conserved cysteine through the conserved F or W. The D gene is left open where the match is weak. Clone size is stated in some rows and not others, as once, few, many or a class when expanded.

- | 16 | TRBD2 | TRBJ2-3 | TRBV14 | TGTGCCAGCAGCCAAGCCAGCGGGGGGTTAACAGATACGCAGTATTTT | CASSQASGGLTDTQYF
- | 13 | TRBD1 | TRBJ1-1 | TRBV10-2 | TGCGCCAGCAGTGAGACGACAGGGGGAGAAGCTTTCTTT | CASSETTGGEAFF
- | 15 | - | TRBJ2-3 | TRBV2 | TGTGCCAGCAGTGCCGGCGGGTTTCTCACAGATACGCAGTATTTT | CASSAGGFLTDTQYF
once | 14 | - | TRBJ1-4 | TRBV7-9 | TGTGCCAGCAGCTTAGCCGGGAACGGGGAAAAACTGTTTTTT | CASSLAGNGEKLFF
few | 15 | - | TRBJ1-2 | TRBV6-1 | TGTGCCAGCAGTGAAACAGGGAACGGGGACTATGGCTACACCTTC | CASSETGNGDYGYTF
- | 11 | - | TRBJ1-2 | TRBV29-1 | TGCAGCGTTGGCGGTCCCGTAGGCTACACCTTC | CSVGGPVGYTF
once | 14 | - | TRBJ2-1 | TRBV7-2 | TGTGCCAGCAGCTTAGGACAGATCTACAATGAGCAGTTCTTC | CASSLGQIYNEQFF
- | 17 | TRBD2 | TRBJ2-3 | TRBV6-2/TRBV6-3 | TGTGCCAGCAGTAGACCGGGACTAGCGGGGGTTGCAGATACGCAGTATTTT | CASSRPGLAGVADTQYF
many | 15 | TRBD2 | TRBJ2-6 | TRBV9 | TGTGCCAGCAGCGTGGGACTAGCTGGGGCCAACGTCCTGACTTTC | CASSVGLAGANVLTF
- | 15 | - | TRBJ1-3 | TRBV19 | TGTGCCAGTACTCAACTGGGGGGTACTGGAAACACCATATATTTT | CASTQLGGTGNTIYF
- | 17 | - | TRBJ2-3 | TRBV24-1 | TGTGCCACCAGTGATCCCTCGGCAGGGCCCTACGCGTATACGCAGTATTTT | CATSDPSAGPYAYTQYF
- | 16 | - | TRBJ2-1 | TRBV9 | TGTGCCAGCAGCGTAGGCGGCAGGGTAGGAAAGAATGAGCAGTTCTTC | CASSVGGRVGKNEQFF
- | 13 | - | TRBJ2-2 | TRBV18 | TGTGCCAGCTCACCAATTAGCACCGGGGAGCTGTTTTTT | CASSPISTGELFF
- | 13 | TRBD1 | TRBJ1-1 | TRBV30 | TGTGCCTGGAGTACAGGGGGACGCACTGAAGCTTTCTTT | CAWSTGGRTEAFF
- | 13 | - | TRBJ1-1 | TRBV5-1 | TGCGCCAGCAGCTTGCTGGGGGACTGGGAAGCTTTCTTT | CASSLLGDWEAFF
- | 15 | - | TRBJ2-7 | TRBV7-2 | TGTGCCAGCAGCCCCTCGGGGAAAAGCTCCTACGAGCAGTACTTC | CASSPSGKSSYEQYF
- | 12 | - | TRBJ1-2 | TRBV19 | TGTGCCAGTAGTAATTGGGCAACTGGCTACACCTTC | CASSNWATGYTF
- | 15 | - | TRBJ1-2 | TRBV4-3 | TGCGCCAGCAGCCAAGATTCCCGGGGTAACTATGGCTACACCTTC | CASSQDSRGNYGYTF
- | 14 | - | TRBJ2-5 | TRBV2 | TGTGCCAGCAGGCCTACAGGGTATGGAGAGACCCAGTACTTC | CASRPTGYGETQYF
- | 15 | - | TRBJ2-2 | TRBV19 | TGTGCCAGTACTAAAGCCCTAGGGAGCCCCGGGGAGCTGTTTTTT | CASTKALGSPGELFF
- | 13 | - | TRBJ1-2 | TRBV30 | TGTGCCTGGAGGGTCGAAGGGGAAGGTGGCTACACCTTC | CAWRVEGEGGYTF
few | 14 | - | TRBJ1-6 | TRBV5-1 | TGCGCCAGCAGCCCGGGGGAGTATAATTCACCCCTCCACTTT | CASSPGEYNSPLHF
- | 15 | TRBD1 | TRBJ2-5 | TRBV4-2 | TGTGCCAGCAGCCAAGGCGGGACAGGAATAGAGACCCAGTACTTC | CASSQGGTGIETQYF
- | 14 | - | TRBJ2-7 | TRBV19 | TGTGCCAGTAGTCCCCAGGGGCCCCCTTACGAGCAGTACTTC | CASSPQGPPYEQYF
- | 15 | TRBD1 | TRBJ2-7 | TRBV5-6 | TGTGCCAGCAGCCAAGGACAGGGTACCTACTACGAGCAGTACTTC | CASSQGQGTYYEQYF
few | 14 | TRBD1 | TRBJ2-2 | TRBV2 | TGTGCCAGCCAGCGACAGGGCGACACCGGGGAGCTGTTTTTT | CASQRQGDTGELFF
- | 13 | TRBD2 | TRBJ2-4 | TRBV5-1 | TGCGCCAGTTCTAGCGGGGGGAAAAACATTCAGTACTTC | CASSSGGKNIQYF
- | 17 | TRBD1 | TRBJ2-3 | TRBV4-1 | TGCGCCAGCAGCCAAGATTACGGCAGGGGGCTGTCAGATACGCAGTATTTT | CASSQDYGRGLSDTQYF
- | 16 | TRBD1 | TRBJ1-6 | TRBV6-2/TRBV6-3 | TGTGCCAGCAGCAAGGACAGGGGGCTTAATAATTCACCCCTCCACTTT | CASSKDRGLNNSPLHF
- | 16 | - | TRBJ1-1 | TRBV3-1/TRBV3-2 | TGTGCCAGCAGCCTCCTCCTAGGGGGAGCGAACACTGAAGCTTTCTTT | CASSLLLGGANTEAFF
- | 13 | - | TRBJ1-2 | TRBV19 | TGTGCCAGTAGAAGGGGGTCTGGCTATGGCTACACCTTC | CASRRGSGYGYTF
- | 15 | TRBD1 | TRBJ1-5 | TRBV15 | TGTGCCACCAGCAGAAAGACAGGGGAAGGTCAGCCCCAGCATTTT | CATSRKTGEGQPQHF
- | 17 | - | TRBJ2-3 | TRBV9 | TGTGCCAGCAGCGAAGTATCCGTGGGCGGGCGCACAGATACGCAGTATTTT | CASSEVSVGGRTDTQYF
- | 15 | - | TRBJ1-3 | TRBV9 | TGTGCCAGCACCAGAGGGGACTTCTCTGGAAACACCATATATTTT | CASTRGDFSGNTIYF
- | 15 | TRBD1 | TRBJ2-2 | TRBV7-7 | TGTGCCAGCAGCTCGACAGGGAAAGGATCCGGGGAGCTGTTTTTT | CASSSTGKGSGELFF
- | 15 | - | TRBJ2-2 | TRBV19 | TGTGCCAGTAGTAGGGCCAGGGTGGACACCGGGGAGCTGTTTTTT | CASSRARVDTGELFF
- | 19 | - | TRBJ2-3 | TRBV4-2 | TGTGCCAGCAGCCAAGGCAGGGGGAGACAGCGGGGGTGGTCAGATACGCAGTATTTT | CASSQGRGRQRGWSDTQYF
- | 15 | - | TRBJ2-7 | TRBV27 | TGTGCCAGCAGTCCCGTCTGGACAGGGAGGGGCGAGCAGTACTTC | CASSPVWTGRGEQYF
- | 17 | TRBD1 | TRBJ2-7 | TRBV10-3 | TGTGCCATCAGTGATTTGGCCCCCGGGACAGGGTTCTACGAGCAGTACTTC | CAISDLAPGTGFYEQYF
- | 16 | - | TRBJ2-1 | TRBV19 | TGTGCCAGTAGTATGCAGGGTAGCTACTCCTACAATGAGCAGTTCTTC | CASSMQGSYSYNEQFF
- | 14 | - | TRBJ2-2 | TRBV11-2 | TGTGCCAGCAGCTCCACAGGGTTGGGCGGGGAGCTGTTTTTT | CASSSTGLGGELFF
- | 13 | - | TRBJ1-1 | TRBV12-3/TRBV12-4 | TGTGCCAGCTACCGGGGGTTCGGCACTGAAGCTTTCTTT | CASYRGFGTEAFF
- | 15 | - | TRBJ2-7 | TRBV10-1 | TGCGCCAGCAGCCCCGTCAGGGCTACTACCTACGAGCAGTACTTC | CASSPVRATTYEQYF
once | 14 | - | TRBJ1-5 | TRBV24-1 | TGTGCCACCAGTGACGGGACACTTAATCAGCCCCAGCATTTT | CATSDGTLNQPQHF
- | 15 | - | TRBJ1-4 | TRBV2 | TGTGCCAGCAGTATCCCCCGGGACACAGAAAGGGAACTGTTTTTT | CASSIPRDTERELFF
- | 16 | - | TRBJ1-5 | TRBV3-1/TRBV3-2 | TGTGCCAGCAGCCAAAACCCGCCAGGGGCCGCCGGGCCCCAGCATTTT | CASSQNPPGAAGPQHF
- | 13 | TRBD1 | TRBJ2-1 | TRBV18 | TGTGCCAGCTCATTTGACAGGGCGGATGAGCAGTTCTTC | CASSFDRADEQFF
few | 11 | - | TRBJ2-7 | TRBV30 | TGTGCCTGGAGTGTAACGGGAGAGCAGTACTTC | CAWSVTGEQYF
- | 15 | - | TRBJ2-7 | TRBV6-5 | TGTGCCAGCAGTTACTCCGGCAGGGGGGTAATCGAGCAGTACTTC | CASSYSGRGVIEQYF
- | 13 | - | TRBJ1-2 | TRBV7-9 | TGTGCCAGCAGCCCTTCGGGGGAGTATGGCTACACCTTC | CASSPSGEYGYTF